This entry features one TCR beta chain sequence. The clone's antigen remains unknown. Base qualities are not provided; no much larger clone lies one nucleotide away. The CDR3 covers 15 residues, taking in both the cysteine and the phenylalanine. Left in the record is the CDR3 DNA by itself, 45 bases read in frame from the first base. Reading the germline V gene gives CDR1 SGHTA and CDR2 FQGNSA. Germline trimming amounts to 4 bases on V and 4 bases on J, with 8 as the count of junction bases outside the gene matches. The immunoSEQ Assay, a bias-controlled multiplex PCR, was used to amplify TCRbeta CDR3 regions from genomic DNA. As for the original processing: Within the assay, amplification of reference gene primers was used to estimate how many nucleated cells each sample contained. Sequence reads were collapsed and filtered to measure the absolute abundance of every unique TCRbeta CDR3 rearrangement. For each sample, productive Simpson clonality was calculated by taking the square root of Simpson's diversity index across productive rearrangements. The immuneACCESS repertoire file appears here via TCRdb, limited to in-frame rearrangements. These files lack a portion of the clones; in checked studies, under half of the deficit traces to unresolved V genes, and the cause of the others is not known. Clonal size and the V and J genes are those of that table, whereas D and trimming came from the DNA. This sample holds tens of thousands of clones; 80% to 90% were observed only once. More than 1.5% of the sample goes to the ten largest clones.

This specimen belongs to a study of blood T cell repertoires in COVID-19 (TCRdb year 2020). Broadly, across the study: Samples from collaborators originated in the United States, Italy and Spain and spanned both the acute and convalescent phases of COVID-19. The material from the prospective study consisted of cDNA or gDNA derived from T cells, B-cell-depleted T cells, or PBMCs. Subjects who had been exposed to COVID-19, were actively infected with it, or had recovered from it provided the deeply sampled blood TCRbeta repertoires that made up the dataset. The repertoires were released in a freely available public database intended as a resource for research on the immune response to SARS-CoV-2. The samples were drawn from the first 160 participants of the ongoing ImmuneRACE study and from 1,254 subjects provided by 6 global collaborators. A de-identified subject ID, COVID-19 status, age in years and sex were almost always included in the sample metadata. HLA class I and class II types, where available, came from metadata supplied by the sample provider rather than from assay-based typing. Summary of the overall study and its limitations: The quantity of clinical and demographic metadata differed by source and by participant and was supplied without curation.

The collaborating institutions used their own protocols to collect whole blood in K2EDTA tubes. For TCRbeta analysis, collaborators shipped samples as frozen whole blood, isolated PBMCs, or DNA extracted from either of those sample types. Recombination connected TRBV7-2 to TRBJ1-1, and 8 junction bases match TRBD1. Sequenced input: peripheral blood. This TCR came from a woman of 80 years or more with active or convalescent COVID-19. The DNA sequence is as follows: TGTGCCAGCAGCTCCCTTTGGACAGGGAGCACTGAAGCTTTCTTT. The encoded protein is CASSSLWTGSTEAFF.